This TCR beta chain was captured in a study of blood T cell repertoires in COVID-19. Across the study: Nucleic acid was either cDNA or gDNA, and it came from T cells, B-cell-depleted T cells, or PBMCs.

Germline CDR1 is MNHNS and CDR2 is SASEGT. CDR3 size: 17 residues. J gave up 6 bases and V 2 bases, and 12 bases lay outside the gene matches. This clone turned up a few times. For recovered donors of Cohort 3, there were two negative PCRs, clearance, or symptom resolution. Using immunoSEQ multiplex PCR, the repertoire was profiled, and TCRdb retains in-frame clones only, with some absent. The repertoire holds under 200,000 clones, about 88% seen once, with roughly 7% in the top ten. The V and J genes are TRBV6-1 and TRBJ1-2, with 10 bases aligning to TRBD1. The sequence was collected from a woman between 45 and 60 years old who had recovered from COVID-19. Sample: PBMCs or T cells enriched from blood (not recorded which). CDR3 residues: CASSEWGTGVNLDGYTF. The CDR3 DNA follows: TGTGCCAGCAGTGAATGGGGGACAGGGGTAAACTTGGATGGCTACACCTTC.